Below, one T cell receptor beta chain is given with its context. As yet, its antigen is unknown. Germline V gene sequence: CDR1 DFQATT, CDR2 SNEGSKA (reference sequence). The junction had 10 bases not matched to a gene; V was cut back by 6 bases and J by 0 bases. The CDR3 runs to 15 residues. This entry is derived from a study of identical twins. Study-wide results and caveats: Out-of-frame alpha sequences shared by twins were enriched for low generation probability.

Template switching, a step in the protocol, added a universal primer site, and cDNA carried unique molecular identifiers. Via MiXCR, TCRdb re-called the 5' RACE reads, giving one row per CDR3 protein. The sample has some 240,000 distinct CDR3 sequences; roughly a tenth are singletons. V usage is TRBV20-1 and J usage is TRBJ2-5; TRBD2 matches at 7 bases. The TCR originated in a man in his fifties or sixties in good health. The sample taken for sequencing was memory T cells sorted from blood. CDR3 sequence reads: CSAISSGLDQETQYF. CDR3 in DNA: TGCAGTGCGATATCTAGCGGCTTAGACCAAGAGACCCAGTACTTC.